The 31 T cell receptor beta chains reported below all come from one sample, sequenced in a study of T cell repertoires in aging, cancer and after chemotherapy. Peripheral blood genomic DNA, not sorted cells or RNA, was the template. TRB rearrangements spanning V, D and J were amplified using mixed TRB-A/B primers. TCRdb redid the calling of the multiplex PCR reads with MiXCR, one entry per CDR3 protein. Here the sample spans 4,300 or so distinct CDR3 sequences, around 28% being singletons. Sequencing used blood. The receptors were gathered from a human donor with a blood cancer.

The V and J genes are TRBV11-2 and TRBJ2-3, with 8 bases lining up with TRBD1. The ends lost 5 bases at V and 6 bases at J; junction bases unmatched: 4. CDR3 length: 13 residues. Germline assignment: CDR1 SGHAT and CDR2 FQNNGV. The CDR3 region has the DNA TGTGCCAGCAGCAAGGACAGGGCGGATACGCAGTATTTT. Translated, it gives CASSKDRADTQYF.

J is TRBJ2-1 and V is TRBV20-1; 10 nucleotides agree with TRBD1. Germline values: CDR1 DFQATT, CDR2 SNEGSKA (reference sequence). The CDR3 loop spans 12 amino acids. The V and J ends lost 6 bases and 9 bases, in that order; junction bases with no gene match: 5. The CDR3 is CSAGTGDGEQFF. Written as DNA, the CDR3 is TGCAGTGCCGGGACAGGGGATGGTGAGCAGTTCTTC.

This sequence joins TRBV10-3 and TRBJ2-6, with 9 bases that match TRBD1. Germline values: CDR1 ENHRY, CDR2 SYGVKD. The CDR3 sequence is 17 residues long. The ends lost 0 bases at V and 2 bases at J; junction bases unmatched: 2. The DNA for the CDR3 is TGTGCCATCAGTGAGTCGGGACAGGGCGCTGGGGCCAACGTCCTGACTTTC. Its translation is CAISESGQGAGANVLTF.

The chain uses TRBV7-9 and TRBJ1-2, with D perhaps matching TRBD1 (6 bases). Germline CDR1 reads SEHNR; CDR2 reads FQNEAQ (reference sequence). V lost 5 bases and J lost 4, with 20 bases in between. The CDR3 sequence is 16 residues long. The CDR3 DNA follows: TGTGCCAGCAGCCCCCTTGGGCAGGGGAGAAGCTATGGCTACACCTTC. Translated, it gives CASSPLGQGRSYGYTF.

DNA of the CDR3: TGTGCCAGCAGCTTAGGAACGACGGGACAGGGGTACTACGAGCAGTACTTC. It specifies CASSLGTTGQGYYEQYF. The chain employs TRBV13 and TRBJ2-7; 10 nucleotides match TRBD1. The J segment lost 3 bases and the V segment lost 0 bases, leaving 8 bases of the junction unmatched. Germline CDR1 and CDR2: PRHDT and FYEKMQ (reference sequence). The length of the CDR3 is 17 residues. The whole variable domain, filled in from reference TRBV13 and TRBJ2-7, reads AAGVIQSPRHLIKEKRETATLKCYPIPRHDTVYWYQQGPGQDPQFLISFYEKMQSDKGSIPDRFSAQQFSDYHSELNMSSLELGDSALYFCASSLGTTGQGYYEQYFGPGTRLTVT.

In this sample, this clonotype turned up a few times. This chain links TRBV20-1 with TRBJ2-3; no firm D call. V dropped 4 bases and J dropped 3 bases, with 14 bases sitting between them. Germline V gene sequence: CDR1 DFQATT, CDR2 SNEGSKA (reference sequence). The CDR3 contains 14 residues. The CDR3: CSAIGPRRTDTQYF. For the CDR3, the DNA is TGCAGTGCTATCGGACCCCGTCGGACAGATACGCAGTATTTT.

This clonotype was detected a few times. This chain connects TRBV4-2 to TRBJ1-2, with 9 bases that match TRBD1. The CDR3 loop spans 14 amino acids. The germline V gene has CDR1 LGHNA and CDR2 YNFKEQ. V trimming: 7 bases; J trimming: 7 bases; junction bases outside the gene matches: 10. The CDR3 nucleotides are TGTGCCAGCACCGAAACAGGGGGCTCAGGTGGCTACACCTTC. It is translated as CASTETGGSGGYTF.

This clonotype has just one count. The chain joins TRBV10-1 to TRBJ2-2; unclear D gene. Germline V gene data show CDR1 as WNHNN and CDR2 as SYGVQD (reference sequence). The ends were cut back, 3 bases at V and 5 bases at J, with 7 bases in the middle. The CDR3 totals 13 residues. The CDR3 here is CASSELQTGELFF. The CDR3 DNA follows: TGCGCCAGCAGTGAATTACAGACCGGGGAGCTGTTTTTT.

The genes are TRBV7-2 and TRBJ2-7, with D possibly TRBD2 on 5 matching bases. The germline gives CDR1 SGHTA, CDR2 FQGNSA. Deletions cut 3 bases from V and 0 bases from J, with 12 bases between. CDR3 length: 15 residues. The CDR3 coding sequence is TGTGCCAGCAGCTTGACTTCGGGAATCTCCTACGAGCAGTACTTC. It translates to CASSLTSGISYEQYF.

The chain combines TRBV15 with TRBJ1-4; 7 bases agree with TRBD1. Germline CDR1 LNHNV, CDR2 YYDKDF (reference sequence). This CDR3 has 16 amino acids. The V and J ends lost 2 bases and 8 bases, in that order; junction bases with no gene match: 11. The CDR3 coding sequence is TGTGCCACCAGCAGAACGACAGGGCTATTTAGGGAAAAACTGTTTTTT. It is translated as CATSRTTGLFREKLFF.

A few counts support this clonotype. V is TRBV6-1 and J is TRBJ1-5; no clear D gene. This CDR3 region has 12 residues. V lost 7 bases, J lost 0 bases, and 4 bases lay in between. The V gene's germline CDR1 is MNHNS and CDR2 SASEGT. CDR3 in amino acids: CASTHSNQPQHF. CDR3 nucleotide sequence: TGTGCCAGCACCCATAGCAATCAGCCCCAGCATTTT.

In this sample, this clonotype is medium-sized (0.01 to 0.1%). For the CDR3, the DNA is TGTGCCAGCAGTCCACGCCGGGGTTCCGGGGAGCTGTTTTTT. Translated: CASSPRRGSGELFF. The V and J genes are TRBV27 and TRBJ2-2, with D possibly matching TRBD2 (5 bases). V was trimmed by 5 bases and J by 6 bases, leaving 13 bases between them. CDR3 size: 14 residues. Per germline, CDR1 MNHEY and CDR2 SMNVEV (reference sequence).

Remarks on this clonotype: A read error may explain this, as a much larger clone is one base away. This rearrangement joins TRBV18 to TRBJ2-5, with a possible D match to TRBD1 (5 bases). Between the trimmed V and J ends, which lost 1 base and 0 bases, there was a span of 6 bases. In germline, CDR1 is KGHSH, CDR2 LQKENI. This CDR3 is built from 14 residues. Written as DNA, the CDR3 is TGTGCCAGCTCACCACAACAGGACCAAGAGACCCAGTACTTC. This encodes CASSPQQDQETQYF.

In its sample, this clonotype is medium-sized (0.01 to 0.1%). The chain recombines TRBV5-5 with TRBJ2-6, with a weak D call TRBD2 (5 bases). In germline, CDR1 is SGHKS, CDR2 YYEKEE (reference sequence). The CDR3 covers 19 residues. With 0 bases removed from V and 1 base from J, the gap between germline ends came to 17 bases. The CDR3 bases are TGTGCCAGCAGCTTGGCCCCAGGTTTTAGGGAGTCTGGGGCCAACGTCCTGACTTTC. This encodes CASSLAPGFRESGANVLTF.

The rearrangement links TRBV7-2 to TRBJ2-3; no firm D call. The CDR3 extends over 16 amino acids. CDR1 and CDR2 from the germline V gene are SGHTA and FQGNSA. Between the trimmed V and J ends, which lost 5 bases and 2 bases, there was a span of 17 bases. The DNA for the CDR3 is TGTGCCAGCAGCCCCTGGCCGGCAACCCCCACAGATACGCAGTATTTT. Translation: CASSPWPATPTDTQYF.

J is TRBJ1-3 and V is TRBV5-4; D is ambiguous. The V end lost 4 bases, the J end lost 3 bases, and 14 bases lay between the germline ends. The CDR3 sequence is 15 residues long. Germline CDR1 reads SGHNT; CDR2 reads YYREEE (reference sequence). In DNA form, the CDR3 reads TGTGCCAGCAGCCCCGGTTGGGGAGATGGAAACACCATATATTTT. This encodes CASSPGWGDGNTIYF.

To note about this clonotype: Its ends do not fully match the called genes, so a read error is possible. This chain links TRBV6-1 with TRBJ1-1; unclear D gene. Per germline, CDR1 MNHNS and CDR2 SASEGT. The CDR3 length is 13 residues. The CDR3, as DNA: TGTGCCATCAGTCATTCTACGGGCACTGAAGCTTTCTTT. Translated: CAISHSTGTEAFF.

The chain has TRBV6-1 and TRBJ1-2; D is ambiguous. From germline, CDR1 is MNHNS and CDR2 SASEGT. CDR3 length: 14 residues. V lost 1 base, J lost 6 bases, and 12 bases lay in between. The CDR3 is CASSEVATVDGYTF. CDR3 DNA sequence: TGTGCCAGCAGTGAAGTTGCGACGGTGGATGGCTACACCTTC.

This clonotype was observed a handful of times. This chain joins TRBV9 and TRBJ2-5; possibly TRBD2 for D (6 bases). Germline V gene data show CDR1 as SGDLS and CDR2 as YYNGEE. This CDR3 spans 16 amino acids. The V gene lost 0 bases and the J gene lost 4 bases, with 16 bases spanning the gap. CDR3 coding DNA: TGTGCCAGCAGCGTAGCTTCGAGGGAGGTCGGAGAGACCCAGTACTTC. Residues: CASSVASREVGETQYF. Full variable domain (outside the CDR3, taken from reference TRBV9 and TRBJ2-5): DSGVTQTPKHLITATGQRVTLRCSPRSGDLSVYWYQQSLDQGLQFLIQYYNGEERAKGNILERFSAQQFPDLHSELNLSSLELGDSALYFCASSVASREVGETQYFGPGTRLLVL.

This clonotype was observed a handful of times. V is TRBV19 and J is TRBJ1-2, with TRBD1 as a possible D gene (6 bases). The germline V and J ends were trimmed by 5 bases and 3 bases, with 19 bases remaining between them. The CDR3 covers 16 residues. Looked up from germline, CDR1 is LNHDA and CDR2 is SQIVND (reference sequence). This chain's CDR3 is CASSRNQAGQHYGYTF. In DNA, the CDR3 is TGTGCCAGTAGTCGCAACCAGGCAGGACAGCACTATGGCTACACCTTC. Drawing the rest from reference TRBV19 and TRBJ1-2, the complete variable domain is DGGITQSPKYLFRKEGQNVTLSCEQNLNHDAMYWYRQDPGQGLRLIYYSQIVNDFQKGDIAEGYSVSREKKESFPLTVTSAQKNPTAFYLCASSRNQAGQHYGYTFGSGTRLTVV.

This clonotype is medium-sized in the sample. The CDR3 DNA reads as TGTGCCAGCAGCTACAGTACCGGGGAGCTGTTTTTT. It is translated as CASSYSTGELFF. The chain employs TRBV12-3 or TRBV12-4 and TRBJ2-2, with unresolved D. The CDR3 has 12 amino acids. Trimming pared 6 bases from V and 5 bases from J, leaving 7 bases between.

The CDR3 DNA sequence: TGTGCCAGCACGAAGGCTAGGAACACTGAAGCTTTCTTT. Translated: CASTKARNTEAFF. This chain joins TRBV6-5 and TRBJ1-1; D is uncertain. Deletions cut 7 bases from V and 1 base from J, with 10 bases between. The CDR3 contains 13 residues. Germline values: CDR1 MNHEY, CDR2 SVGAGI.

V usage is TRBV19 and J usage is TRBJ1-1; 7 bases align to TRBD1. The length of the CDR3 is 16 residues. The germline V gene has CDR1 LNHDA and CDR2 SQIVND (reference sequence). Trimming took 4 bases from V and 1 from J; bases not matched to a gene: 9. CDR3 coding DNA: TGTGCCAGTAGTAGCCCCGCCGGGACAGAGAACACTGAAGCTTTCTTT. Protein: CASSSPAGTENTEAFF.

The V gene is TRBV19, the J gene TRBJ2-3; 7 bases map to TRBD2. CDR3 length equals 15 residues. V was pared by 6 bases and J by 6 bases, with 12 bases of the junction left unmatched. CDR1 and CDR2 from the germline V gene are LNHDA and SQIVND (reference sequence). The CDR3 nucleotides read TGTGCCAGTAGGTCGAGCGGGACTTATAGGGATACGCAGTATTTT. This translates into CASRSSGTYRDTQYF.

The chain couples TRBV13 to TRBJ2-7; 7 nucleotides line up with TRBD2. J lost 0 bases, V lost 1 base, and 3 bases had no gene match. The CDR3 sequence is 15 residues long. In germline, CDR1 is PRHDT, CDR2 FYEKMQ (reference sequence). CDR3 in DNA: TGTGCCAGCAGCTTAGCCGGCGGGAGCTCCTACGAGCAGTACTTC. Amino acids: CASSLAGGSSYEQYF.

Judged by abundance, this clonotype is medium-sized. The chain recombines TRBV18 with TRBJ2-2; 10 nucleotides align to TRBD2. Germline CDR1 reads KGHSH; CDR2 reads LQKENI. The junction had 4 bases not matched to a gene; V was cut back by 1 base and J by 5 bases. The CDR3 covers 16 residues. The CDR3 sequence is CASSPLAGGRTGELFF. The CDR3 DNA sequence: TGTGCCAGCTCACCACTAGCGGGAGGTCGAACCGGGGAGCTGTTTTTT.

The chain employs TRBV30 and TRBJ1-2, with no clear D. The V and J ends lost 2 bases and 8 bases respectively, with 15 bases between them. The CDR3 totals 13 residues. CDR1 and CDR2 from the germline V gene are GTSNPN and SVGIG (reference sequence). CDR3 DNA: TGTGCCTGGAGTCCCCCGGTCATAGGGGGCTACACCTTC. As protein: CAWSPPVIGGYTF.

In its sample, this clonotype was seen a few times. The CDR3: CASSIKLGTGAYHEQYF. As DNA, the CDR3 is TGTGCCAGTAGTATAAAACTTGGGACAGGGGCGTACCACGAGCAGTACTTC. The rearrangement uses TRBV19 and TRBJ2-7, with TRBD1 matching over 10 bases. This CDR3 comprises 17 residues. V lost 2 bases, J lost 5 bases, and 12 bases stayed unmatched. The germline gives CDR1 LNHDA, CDR2 SQIVND (reference sequence).

V and J are TRBV13 and TRBJ1-5, with TRBD1 matching 7 bases. The V gene end was trimmed by 1 base and the J gene end by 4 bases; junction bases not matched to a gene: 1. In germline, CDR1 is PRHDT, CDR2 FYEKMQ (reference sequence). CDR3 length: 14 residues. In DNA, the CDR3 is TGTGCCAGCAGCTTAGAGGACAGGAATCAGCCCCAGCATTTT. Its protein product is CASSLEDRNQPQHF. The variable domain in full, completed from reference TRBV13 and TRBJ1-5, reads AAGVIQSPRHLIKEKRETATLKCYPIPRHDTVYWYQQGPGQDPQFLISFYEKMQSDKGSIPDRFSAQQFSDYHSELNMSSLELGDSALYFCASSLEDRNQPQHFGDGTRLSIL.

Relative to its sample, this clonotype is medium-sized. The chain joins TRBV5-4 to TRBJ2-2; no clear D gene. The germline V gene has CDR1 SGHNT and CDR2 YYREEE (reference sequence). The CDR3 covers 15 residues. The V gene lost 3 bases and the J gene lost 0 bases, with 9 bases spanning the gap. The CDR3 loop reads CASSSTSANTGELFF. As DNA, the CDR3 is TGTGCCAGCAGCTCGACAAGCGCGAACACCGGGGAGCTGTTTTTT. The full variable domain, in which reference TRBV5-4 and TRBJ2-2 provide the parts outside the CDR3, is ETGVTQSPTHLIKTRGQQVTLRCSSQSGHNTVSWYQQALGQGPQFIFQYYREEENGRGNFPPRFSGLQFPNYSSELNVNALELDDSALYLCASSSTSANTGELFFGEGSRLTVL.

In this sample, this clonotype is medium-sized. The V and J genes are TRBV27 and TRBJ2-1; 8 bases match TRBD1. V shed 2 bases, J shed 10 bases, and the junction held 13 bases outside the gene matches. The CDR3 contains 16 residues. The V gene's germline CDR1 is MNHEY and CDR2 SMNVEV (reference sequence). CDR3 coding DNA: TGTGCCAGCAGTTTACTCCACGGACAGGGACCGGGGGAGCAGTTCTTC. Its protein product is CASSLLHGQGPGEQFF.